Below, 5 T cell receptor beta chains from the same sample are listed, as sequenced in a study of CD8+ T cells in alopecia areata. RNA, once extracted, was reverse transcribed into cDNA for use as the sequencing template. Repertoires were generated with immunoSEQ multiplex PCR, while TCRdb's copy carries only in-frame clones and drops some. In the table there are roughly 70,000 clones, 29% of which are singletons. The treatment is: oral pan-JAK inhibitor, 5-10 mg twice daily. Here the sequenced sample was CD8+ T cells sorted from blood, taken at week 4, from a patient treated with tofacitinib. Every receptor here comes from a human donor with alopecia areata.

J is TRBJ2-7 and V is TRBV25-1; TRBD2 is a possible D gene (5 bases). Trimming shortened V by 5 bases and J by 1 base, and 15 bases separated the two germline ends. Germline V gene data show CDR1 as MGHDK and CDR2 as SYGVNS. The CDR3 runs 15 residues. For the CDR3, the DNA is TGTGCCAGCAGTTATAGCGTATTAGGATCCTACGAGCAGTACTTC. Amino acids: CASSYSVLGSYEQYF.

In this sample, this clone turned up a few times. Its ends do not fully match the called genes, so a read error is possible. The CDR3 DNA reads as TGCAGCGTCGAAGGTCTGACTAGCGGGACTAGCACAGATACGCAGTATTTT. Its protein is CSVEGLTSGTSTDTQYF. The chain joins TRBV29-1 to TRBJ2-3; TRBD2 agrees at 11 bases. Per the germline V gene, CDR1 is SQVTM and CDR2 is ANQGSEA. This CDR3 spans 17 amino acids.

This clone has only a few counts. The rearrangement joins TRBV27 to TRBJ1-2; TRBD1 matches at 10 bases. V gave up 0 bases and J gave up 8 bases; unmatched junction bases: 9. The CDR3 totals 16 residues. Per germline, CDR1 MNHEY and CDR2 SMNVEV (reference sequence). The CDR3 spells CASSLSPAGTGDGYTF. CDR3 in DNA: TGTGCCAGCAGTTTATCTCCCGCCGGGACAGGGGACGGCTACACCTTC.

CDR3 loop: CASSPPGLDWSDEQFF. As DNA, the CDR3 is TGTGCCAGCAGCCCACCCGGGCTAGACTGGAGTGATGAGCAGTTCTTC. The chain recombines TRBV7-9 with TRBJ2-1; D unresolved. The CDR3 has 16 residues. V lost 5 bases and J lost 8, with 22 bases in between. Germline assignment: CDR1 SEHNR and CDR2 FQNEAQ (reference sequence).

J is TRBJ2-1 and V is TRBV30; no firm D call. This CDR3 has 13 amino acids. Germline V gives CDR1 GTSNPN, CDR2 SVGIG (reference sequence). V was pared by 0 bases and J by 5 bases, with 8 bases between. CDR3 in amino acids: CAWSVGRNNEQFF. The CDR3 DNA follows: TGTGCCTGGAGTGTCGGGCGAAACAATGAGCAGTTCTTC.